These T cell receptor beta chains were read from a single sample in a study of PD-L1 blockade in urothelial cancer. Only in-frame clones appear in the TCRdb table, and some are missing; sequencing was by immunoSEQ multiplex PCR. Here the sample spans fewer than 60,000 clones, 85% being singletons. The specimen comprised PBMCs, sampled around atezolizumab (anti-PD-L1) treatment. These receptors came from a man between 65 and 79 years old with urothelial cancer. CDR3s leave out the opening cysteine and the closing phenylalanine or tryptophan. Not all rows give a size; the values are once, few, many and, for expanded clones, a class.

V: TRBV25-1; size: -; CDR3: ASSELISGTQQEQF
V: TRBV18; size: -; CDR3: ASSPPGPGELF
V: TRBV25-1; size: -; CDR3: ASSNLGGEVAGELF
V: TRBV5-4; size: -; CDR3: ASRRDREGETQY
V: TRBV6-1; size: -; CDR3: ASSEHQRPYEQY
V: TRBV9; size: few; CDR3: ASSPGGPSELDEQY
V: TRBV5-1; size: -; CDR3: ASSLEAAGGYEQY
V: TRBV6-6; size: -; CDR3: ASSYGGVLEKLF
V: TRBV5-4; size: -; CDR3: ASELRIGQSLSGNTIY
V: TRBV7-9; size: -; CDR3: ASSPYTGELF
V: TRBV11-1; size: -; CDR3: ASKLAGTSPEQY
V: TRBV18; size: few; CDR3: ASSPPQGPNYGYT
V: TRBV7-8; size: -; CDR3: ASSLGGPGYNEQF
V: TRBV28; size: once; CDR3: ASSPSGNYEQY
V: TRBV28; size: -; CDR3: ASSYIHEQF
V: TRBV5-1; size: -; CDR3: ASSYQVANTEAF
V: TRBV11-2; size: -; CDR3: ASSLLQVRYEQY
V: TRBV7-6; size: -; CDR3: ASRGLAGDEG
V: TRBV11-3; size: once; CDR3: ASSLVASGWVKNIQY
V: TRBV7-9; size: -; CDR3: ASSKTQGSSYEQY
V: TRBV6-1; size: -; CDR3: ASSGGRGGSRNEQF